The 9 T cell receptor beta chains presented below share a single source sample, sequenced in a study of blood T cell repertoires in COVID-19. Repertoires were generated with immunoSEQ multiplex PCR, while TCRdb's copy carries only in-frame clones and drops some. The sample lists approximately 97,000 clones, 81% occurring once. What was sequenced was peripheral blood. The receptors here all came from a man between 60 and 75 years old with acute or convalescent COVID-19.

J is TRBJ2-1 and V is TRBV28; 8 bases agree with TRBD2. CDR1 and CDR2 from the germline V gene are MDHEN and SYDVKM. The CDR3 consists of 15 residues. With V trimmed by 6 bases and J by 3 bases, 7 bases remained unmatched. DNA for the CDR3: TGTGCCAGCAGGCAAGGTGGGACTAGCTACAATGAGCAGTTCTTC. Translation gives CASRQGGTSYNEQFF.

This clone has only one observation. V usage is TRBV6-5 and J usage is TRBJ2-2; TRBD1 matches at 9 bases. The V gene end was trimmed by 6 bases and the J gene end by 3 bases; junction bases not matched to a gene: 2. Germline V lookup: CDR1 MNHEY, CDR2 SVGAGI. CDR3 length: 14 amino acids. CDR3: CASRRTGDTGELFF. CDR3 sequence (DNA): TGTGCCAGCAGGAGGACAGGGGACACCGGGGAGCTGTTTTTT.

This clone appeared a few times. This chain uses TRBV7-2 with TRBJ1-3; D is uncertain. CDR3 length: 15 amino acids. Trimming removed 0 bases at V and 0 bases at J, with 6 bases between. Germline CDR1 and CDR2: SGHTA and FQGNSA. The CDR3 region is CASSLAGSSGNTIYF. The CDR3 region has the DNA TGTGCCAGCAGCTTAGCGGGGAGCTCTGGAAACACCATATATTTT.

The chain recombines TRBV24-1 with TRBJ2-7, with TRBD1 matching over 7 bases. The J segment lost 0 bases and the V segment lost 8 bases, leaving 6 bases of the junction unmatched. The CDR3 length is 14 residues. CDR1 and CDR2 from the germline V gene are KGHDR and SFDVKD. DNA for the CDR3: TGTGCCACCATAAAGTGGGACAGCTCCTACGAGCAGTACTTC. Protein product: CATIKWDSSYEQYF.

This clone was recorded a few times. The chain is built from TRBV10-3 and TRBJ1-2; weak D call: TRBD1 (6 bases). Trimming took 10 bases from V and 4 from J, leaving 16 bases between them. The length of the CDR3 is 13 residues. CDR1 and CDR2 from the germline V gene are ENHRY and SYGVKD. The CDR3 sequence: CATELKGGYGYTF. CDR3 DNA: TGTGCCACCGAACTAAAAGGGGGCTATGGCTACACCTTC.

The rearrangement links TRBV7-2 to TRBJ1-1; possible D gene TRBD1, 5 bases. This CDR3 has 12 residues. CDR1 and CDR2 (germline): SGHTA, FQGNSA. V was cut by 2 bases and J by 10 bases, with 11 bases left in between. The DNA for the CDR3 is TGTGCCAGCAGCTTAAGGGGCACGGCAGCTTTCTTT. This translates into CASSLRGTAAFF.

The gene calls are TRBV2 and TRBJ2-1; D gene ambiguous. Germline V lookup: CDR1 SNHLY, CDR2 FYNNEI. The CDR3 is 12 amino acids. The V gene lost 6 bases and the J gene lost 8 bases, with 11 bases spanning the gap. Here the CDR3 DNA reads TGTGCCAGCAGCTACCGCGGAGATGAGCAGTTCTTC. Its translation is CASSYRGDEQFF.

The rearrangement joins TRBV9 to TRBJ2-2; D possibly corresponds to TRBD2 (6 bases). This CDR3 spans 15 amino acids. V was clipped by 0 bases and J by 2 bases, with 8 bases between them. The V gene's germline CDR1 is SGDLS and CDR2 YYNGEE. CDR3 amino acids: CASSVGGDNTGELFF. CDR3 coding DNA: TGTGCCAGCAGCGTAGGCGGGGATAACACCGGGGAGCTGTTTTTT.

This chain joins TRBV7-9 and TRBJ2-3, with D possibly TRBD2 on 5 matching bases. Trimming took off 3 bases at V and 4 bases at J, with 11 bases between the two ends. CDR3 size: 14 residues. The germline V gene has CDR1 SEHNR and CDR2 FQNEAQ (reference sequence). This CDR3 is CASSFSSRADTQYF. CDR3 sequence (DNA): TGTGCCAGCAGCTTTTCTAGCCGCGCAGATACGCAGTATTTT.